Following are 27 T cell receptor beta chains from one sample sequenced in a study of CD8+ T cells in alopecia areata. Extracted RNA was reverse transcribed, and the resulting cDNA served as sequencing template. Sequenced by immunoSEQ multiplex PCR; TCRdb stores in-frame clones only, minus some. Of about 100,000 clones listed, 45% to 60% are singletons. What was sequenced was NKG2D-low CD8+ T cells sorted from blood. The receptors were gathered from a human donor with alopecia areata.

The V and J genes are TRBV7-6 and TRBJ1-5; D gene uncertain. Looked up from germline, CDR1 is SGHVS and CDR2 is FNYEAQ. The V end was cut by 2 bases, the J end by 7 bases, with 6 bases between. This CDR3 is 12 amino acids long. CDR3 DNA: TGTGCCAGCAGCTTATTCGGGCAGCCCCAGCATTTT. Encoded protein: CASSLFGQPQHF.

As DNA, the CDR3 is TGTGCCAGCAGCTTAGCAGGGAAGAACACTGAAGCTTTCTTT. This encodes CASSLAGKNTEAFF. The V call is TRBV7-6, the J call TRBJ1-1; D unclear. CDR1 and CDR2 (germline): SGHVS, FNYEAQ. V was clipped by 0 bases and J by 1 base, with 6 bases between them. CDR3 length equals 14 residues.

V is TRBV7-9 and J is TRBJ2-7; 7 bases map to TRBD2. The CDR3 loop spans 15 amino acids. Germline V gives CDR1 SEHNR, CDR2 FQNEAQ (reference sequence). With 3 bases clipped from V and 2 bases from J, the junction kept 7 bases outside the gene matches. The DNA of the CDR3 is TGTGCCAGCAGCTTCTCTGGCGGGAGCGCCTACGAGCAGTACTTC. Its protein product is CASSFSGGSAYEQYF.

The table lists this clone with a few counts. CDR3 coding DNA: TGTGCCAGCAGCTTATCTACAGGCCCAAACCCCGGGGAGACCCAGTACTTC. Protein: CASSLSTGPNPGETQYF. V and J are TRBV13 and TRBJ2-5; possible D gene TRBD1, 5 bases. This CDR3 is built from 17 residues. The germline gives CDR1 PRHDT, CDR2 FYEKMQ (reference sequence). V gave up 2 bases and J gave up 5 bases, with 21 bases separating them.

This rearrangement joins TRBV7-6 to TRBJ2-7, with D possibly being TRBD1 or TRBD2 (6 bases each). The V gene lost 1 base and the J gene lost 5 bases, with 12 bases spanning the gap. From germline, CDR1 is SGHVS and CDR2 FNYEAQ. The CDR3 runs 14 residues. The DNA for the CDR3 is TGTGCCAGCAGCTTAGGGGGGGCAGGCGACGAGCAGTACTTC. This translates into CASSLGGAGDEQYF.

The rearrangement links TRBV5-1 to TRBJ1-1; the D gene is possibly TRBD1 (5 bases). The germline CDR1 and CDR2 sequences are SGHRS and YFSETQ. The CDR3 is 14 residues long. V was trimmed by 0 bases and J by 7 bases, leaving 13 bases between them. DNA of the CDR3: TGCGCCAGCAGCTTGGAGACAGCGCCGTTTGAAGCTTTCTTT. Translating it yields CASSLETAPFEAFF.

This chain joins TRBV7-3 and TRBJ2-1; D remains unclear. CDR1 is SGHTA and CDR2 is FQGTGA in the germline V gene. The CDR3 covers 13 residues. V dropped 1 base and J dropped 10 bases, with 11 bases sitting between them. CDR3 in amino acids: CASSLIGVGEQFF. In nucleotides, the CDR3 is TGTGCCAGCAGCTTAATAGGTGTCGGGGAGCAGTTCTTC.

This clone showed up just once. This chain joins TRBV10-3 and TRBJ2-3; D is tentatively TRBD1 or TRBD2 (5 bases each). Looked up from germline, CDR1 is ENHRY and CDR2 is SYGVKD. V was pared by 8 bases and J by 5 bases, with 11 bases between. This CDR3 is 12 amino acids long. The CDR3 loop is CAIGGLEDTQYF. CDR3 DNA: TGTGCCATCGGGGGTTTGGAAGATACGCAGTATTTT.

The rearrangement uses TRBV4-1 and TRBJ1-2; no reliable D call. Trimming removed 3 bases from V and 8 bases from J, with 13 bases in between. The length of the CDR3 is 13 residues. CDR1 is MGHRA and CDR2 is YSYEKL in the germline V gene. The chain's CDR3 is CASSHTDGQGYTF. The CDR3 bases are TGCGCCAGCAGCCATACTGACGGCCAAGGCTACACCTTC.

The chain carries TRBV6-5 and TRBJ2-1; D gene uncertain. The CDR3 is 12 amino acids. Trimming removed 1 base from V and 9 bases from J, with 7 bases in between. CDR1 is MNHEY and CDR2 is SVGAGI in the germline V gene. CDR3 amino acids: CASSYLGGEQFF. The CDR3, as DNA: TGTGCCAGCAGTTACTTAGGTGGTGAGCAGTTCTTC.

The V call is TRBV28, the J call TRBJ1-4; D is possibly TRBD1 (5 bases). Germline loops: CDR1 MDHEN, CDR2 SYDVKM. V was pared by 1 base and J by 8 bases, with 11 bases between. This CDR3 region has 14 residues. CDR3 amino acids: CASSLSGGKEKLFF. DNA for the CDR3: TGTGCCAGCAGTTTATCCGGGGGGAAGGAAAAACTGTTTTTT.

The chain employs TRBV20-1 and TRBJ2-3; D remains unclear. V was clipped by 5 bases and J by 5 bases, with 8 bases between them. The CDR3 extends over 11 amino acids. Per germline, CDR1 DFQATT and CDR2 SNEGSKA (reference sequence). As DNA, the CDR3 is TGCAGTGCTGAATGGAGAGATACGCAGTATTTT. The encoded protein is CSAEWRDTQYF.

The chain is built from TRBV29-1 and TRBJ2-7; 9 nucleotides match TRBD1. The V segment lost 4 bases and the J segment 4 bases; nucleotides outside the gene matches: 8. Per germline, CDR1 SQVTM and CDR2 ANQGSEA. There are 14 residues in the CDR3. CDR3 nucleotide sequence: TGCAGCGTTGCCAACCGGGACAGGGATTACGAGCAGTACTTC. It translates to CSVANRDRDYEQYF.

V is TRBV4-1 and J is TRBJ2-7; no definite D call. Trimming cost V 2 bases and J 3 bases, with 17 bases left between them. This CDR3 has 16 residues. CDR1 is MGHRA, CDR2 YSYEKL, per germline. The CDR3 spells CASSQTTDLRNYEQYF. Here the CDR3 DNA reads TGCGCCAGCAGCCAAACAACGGACCTACGGAACTACGAGCAGTACTTC.

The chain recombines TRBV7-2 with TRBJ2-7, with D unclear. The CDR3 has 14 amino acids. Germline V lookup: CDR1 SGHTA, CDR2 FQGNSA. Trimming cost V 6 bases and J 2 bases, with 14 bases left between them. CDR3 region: CASRPELGPYEQYF. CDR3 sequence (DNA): TGTGCCAGCAGACCCGAGTTGGGCCCCTACGAGCAGTACTTC.

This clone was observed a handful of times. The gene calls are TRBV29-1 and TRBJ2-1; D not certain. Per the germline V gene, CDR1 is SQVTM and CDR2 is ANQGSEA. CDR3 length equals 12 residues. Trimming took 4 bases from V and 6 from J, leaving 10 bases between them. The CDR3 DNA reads TGCAGCGTTGCCTCCGGCGGCAATGAGCAGTTCTTC. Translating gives CSVASGGNEQFF.

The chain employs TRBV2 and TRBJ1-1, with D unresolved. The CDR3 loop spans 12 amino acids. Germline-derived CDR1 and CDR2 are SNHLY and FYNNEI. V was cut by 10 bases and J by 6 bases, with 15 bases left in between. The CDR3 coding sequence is TGTGCCATCACCTTTTCGAGGTCTGAAGCTTTCTTT. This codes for CAITFSRSEAFF.

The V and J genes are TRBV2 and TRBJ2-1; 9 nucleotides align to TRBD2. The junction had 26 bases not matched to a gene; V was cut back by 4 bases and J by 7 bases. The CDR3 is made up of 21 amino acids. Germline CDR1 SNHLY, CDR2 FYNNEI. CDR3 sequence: CASSGDRDRGFLAGGPNEQFF. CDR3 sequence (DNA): TGTGCCAGCAGTGGTGACAGGGATCGGGGGTTTCTCGCGGGAGGGCCGAATGAGCAGTTCTTC.

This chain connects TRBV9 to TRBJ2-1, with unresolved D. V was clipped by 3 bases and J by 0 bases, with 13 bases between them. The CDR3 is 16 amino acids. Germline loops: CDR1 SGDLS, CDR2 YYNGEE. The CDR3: CASSGHTGSSYNEQFF. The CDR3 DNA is TGTGCCAGCAGCGGGCATACGGGCAGCTCCTACAATGAGCAGTTCTTC.

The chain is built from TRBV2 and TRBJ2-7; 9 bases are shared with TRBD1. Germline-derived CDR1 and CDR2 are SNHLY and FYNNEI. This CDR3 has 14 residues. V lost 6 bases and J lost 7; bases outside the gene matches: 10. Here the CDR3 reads CASRPGQGGSEQYF. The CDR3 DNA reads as TGTGCCAGCAGGCCGGGACAGGGTGGGAGTGAGCAGTACTTC. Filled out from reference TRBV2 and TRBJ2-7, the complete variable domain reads EPEVTQTPSHQVTQMGQEVILRCVPISNHLYFYWYRQILGQKVEFLVSFYNNEISEKSEIFDDQFSVERPDGSNFTLKIRSTKLEDSAMYFCASRPGQGGSEQYFGPGTRLTVT.

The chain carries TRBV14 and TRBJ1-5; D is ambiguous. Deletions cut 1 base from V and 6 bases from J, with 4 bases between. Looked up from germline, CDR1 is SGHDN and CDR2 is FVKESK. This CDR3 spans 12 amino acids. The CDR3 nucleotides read TGTGCCAGCAGCCAAGGAGGTCAGCCCCAGCATTTT. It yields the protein CASSQGGQPQHF.

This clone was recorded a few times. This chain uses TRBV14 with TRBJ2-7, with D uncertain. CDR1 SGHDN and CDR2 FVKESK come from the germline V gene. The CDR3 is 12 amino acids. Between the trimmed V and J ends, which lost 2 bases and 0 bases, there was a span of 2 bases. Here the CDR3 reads CASSQSSYEQYF. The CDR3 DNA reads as TGTGCCAGCAGCCAAAGCTCCTACGAGCAGTACTTC.

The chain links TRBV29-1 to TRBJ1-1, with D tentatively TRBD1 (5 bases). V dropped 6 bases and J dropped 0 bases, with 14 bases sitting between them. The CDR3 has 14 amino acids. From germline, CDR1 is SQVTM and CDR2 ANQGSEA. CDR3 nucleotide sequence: TGCAGCGTCCACAAGCAGGGATTGAACACTGAAGCTTTCTTT. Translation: CSVHKQGLNTEAFF.

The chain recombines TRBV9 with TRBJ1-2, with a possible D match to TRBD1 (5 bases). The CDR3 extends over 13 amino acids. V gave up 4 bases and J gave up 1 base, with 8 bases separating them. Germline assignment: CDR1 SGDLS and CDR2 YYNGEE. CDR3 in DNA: TGTGCCAGCAGCCCCGACAGTAACTATGGCTACACCTTC. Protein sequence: CASSPDSNYGYTF. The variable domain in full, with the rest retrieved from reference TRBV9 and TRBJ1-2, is DSGVTQTPKHLITATGQRVTLRCSPRSGDLSVYWYQQSLDQGLQFLIQYYNGEERAKGNILERFSAQQFPDLHSELNLSSLELGDSALYFCASSPDSNYGYTFGSGTRLTVV.

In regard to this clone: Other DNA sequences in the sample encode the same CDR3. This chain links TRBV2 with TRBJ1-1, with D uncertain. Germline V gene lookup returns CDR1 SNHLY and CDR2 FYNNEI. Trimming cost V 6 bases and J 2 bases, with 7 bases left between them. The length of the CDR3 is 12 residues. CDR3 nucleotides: TGTGCCAGCAGGGCGGGAAACACTGAAGCTTTCTTT. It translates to CASRAGNTEAFF.

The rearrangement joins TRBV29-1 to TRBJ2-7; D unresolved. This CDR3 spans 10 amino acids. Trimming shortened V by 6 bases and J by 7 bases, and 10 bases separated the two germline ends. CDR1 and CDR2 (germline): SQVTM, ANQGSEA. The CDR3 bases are TGCAGCGTATTAGTGGGGGAGCAGTACTTC. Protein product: CSVLVGEQYF.

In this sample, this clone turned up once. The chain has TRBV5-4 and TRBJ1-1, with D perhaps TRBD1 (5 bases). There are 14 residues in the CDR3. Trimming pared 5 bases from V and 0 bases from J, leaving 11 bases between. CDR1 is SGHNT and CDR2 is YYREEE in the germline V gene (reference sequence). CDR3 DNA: TGTGCCAGCAGTTCCGACAGACTGAACACTGAAGCTTTCTTT. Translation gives CASSSDRLNTEAFF.